This is a list of T cell receptor beta chains from one sample in a study of shared clonotypes between healthy human individuals. Sequencing was performed with immunoSEQ multiplex PCR; in TCRdb, only in-frame clones are kept and a portion is missing. The data hold approximately 440,000 clones, with roughly three quarters observed a single time. Sequenced material: PBMCs. The source is a woman aged 40 to 50 in good health. Some clones in this sample may be carry-over from other donors' samples. The CDR3 runs from the conserved cysteine through the conserved F or W. D genes are given only for firm matches. Rows may omit the clone size; those that give it use once, few, many or a size class.

cdr3_aa: CASSPALYPYEQYF
cdr3_nt: TGTGCCAGCAGCCCTGCTCTCTATCCCTACGAGCAGTACTTC
v_call: TRBV4-2
d_call: -
clone_size: -
j_call: TRBJ2-7

cdr3_aa: CASTMDGPSNQPQHF
cdr3_nt: TGTGCCAGCACTATGGACGGTCCTAGCAATCAGCCCCAGCATTTT
v_call: TRBV6-1
d_call: -
clone_size: many
j_call: TRBJ1-5

cdr3_aa: CASSGRGGNYGYTF
cdr3_nt: TGTGCCAGCAGTGGCCGGGGAGGGAACTATGGCTACACCTTC
v_call: TRBV28
d_call: -
clone_size: -
j_call: TRBJ1-2

cdr3_aa: CSVGDRGAGSTEAFF
cdr3_nt: TGCAGCGTTGGGGACAGGGGCGCTGGGAGCACTGAAGCTTTCTTT
v_call: TRBV29-1
d_call: TRBD1
clone_size: -
j_call: TRBJ1-1

cdr3_aa: CASSPVLNNEQFF
cdr3_nt: TGCGCCAGCAGCCCCGTGTTAAACAATGAGCAGTTCTTC
v_call: TRBV5-1
d_call: -
clone_size: few
j_call: TRBJ2-1

cdr3_aa: CASSLSGQGYGYTF
cdr3_nt: TGTGCCAGCAGTTTATCGGGACAGGGTTATGGCTACACCTTC
v_call: TRBV27
d_call: TRBD1
clone_size: few
j_call: TRBJ1-2

cdr3_aa: CASKDRVGGYTF
cdr3_nt: TGTGCCAGCAAAGACAGGGTGGGAGGCTACACCTTC
v_call: TRBV2
d_call: TRBD1
clone_size: -
j_call: TRBJ1-2

cdr3_aa: CASSQDATFDYGYTF
cdr3_nt: TGCGCCAGCAGCCAAGATGCCACCTTTGACTATGGCTACACCTTC
v_call: TRBV4-3
d_call: -
clone_size: -
j_call: TRBJ1-2

cdr3_aa: CASSPPWDRVGEQYF
cdr3_nt: TGTGCCAGCTCACCACCTTGGGACAGGGTAGGCGAGCAGTACTTC
v_call: TRBV18
d_call: TRBD1
clone_size: -
j_call: TRBJ2-7

cdr3_aa: CASSGTANTEAFF
cdr3_nt: TGTGCCAGCAGCGGGACTGCGAACACTGAAGCTTTCTTT
v_call: TRBV7-6
d_call: -
clone_size: -
j_call: TRBJ1-1

cdr3_aa: CALDAGLADTQYF
cdr3_nt: TGTGCTTTGGACGCGGGTCTTGCGGATACGCAGTATTTT
v_call: TRBV30
d_call: -
clone_size: -
j_call: TRBJ2-3

cdr3_aa: CASSLSWGSNQPQHF
cdr3_nt: TGTGCCAGTAGTCTCTCCTGGGGGAGCAATCAGCCCCAGCATTTT
v_call: TRBV19
d_call: -
clone_size: -
j_call: TRBJ1-5

cdr3_aa: CASSLGLAGGDGELFF
cdr3_nt: TGTGCCAGCAGTTTAGGGCTAGCGGGAGGAGACGGGGAGCTGTTTTTT
v_call: TRBV28
d_call: TRBD2
clone_size: -
j_call: TRBJ2-2

cdr3_aa: CSASPGDIQYF
cdr3_nt: TGCAGTGCTAGCCCCGGGGACATTCAGTACTTC
v_call: TRBV20-1
d_call: -
clone_size: -
j_call: TRBJ2-4

cdr3_aa: CASSVDRATGELFF
cdr3_nt: TGTGCCAGTAGTGTTGACAGGGCTACCGGGGAGCTGTTTTTT
v_call: TRBV19
d_call: TRBD1
clone_size: -
j_call: TRBJ2-2

cdr3_aa: CASSEASDRRSYEQYF
cdr3_nt: TGTGCCAGCAGTGAAGCATCGGACAGGCGTTCGTACGAGCAGTACTTC
v_call: TRBV2
d_call: TRBD1
clone_size: few
j_call: TRBJ2-7

cdr3_aa: CASSPQMNTEAFF
cdr3_nt: TGTGCCAGCTCACCACAGATGAACACTGAAGCTTTCTTT
v_call: TRBV18
d_call: -
clone_size: few
j_call: TRBJ1-1

cdr3_aa: CASSLDQETQYF
cdr3_nt: TGTGCCAGCAGCTTGGACCAAGAGACCCAGTACTTC
v_call: TRBV5-6
d_call: -
clone_size: once
j_call: TRBJ2-5

cdr3_aa: CATTGTSDTGELFF
cdr3_nt: TGTGCCACCACTGGGACTAGCGACACCGGGGAGCTGTTTTTT
v_call: TRBV10-3
d_call: TRBD2
clone_size: -
j_call: TRBJ2-2

cdr3_aa: CASSLDPSGNTIYF
cdr3_nt: TGCGCCAGCAGCTTGGATCCCTCTGGAAACACCATATATTTT
v_call: TRBV5-1
d_call: -
clone_size: -
j_call: TRBJ1-3

cdr3_aa: CASSLGQTGRREQFF
cdr3_nt: TGTGCCAGCAGTTTAGGACAGACAGGGCGTCGGGAGCAGTTCTTC
v_call: TRBV28
d_call: TRBD1
clone_size: -
j_call: TRBJ2-1

cdr3_aa: CASSLRGATDGYTF
cdr3_nt: TGTGCCAGCAGTTTAAGGGGGGCTACGGATGGCTACACCTTC
v_call: TRBV27
d_call: -
clone_size: -
j_call: TRBJ1-2

cdr3_aa: CASSRQGGSTEAFF
cdr3_nt: TGTGCCAGCAGTCGACAGGGGGGAAGTACTGAAGCTTTCTTT
v_call: TRBV6-4
d_call: TRBD1
clone_size: -
j_call: TRBJ1-1

cdr3_aa: CASSVRLAGTSGQFF
cdr3_nt: TGTGCCAGCAGCGTCAGACTAGCGGGGACCTCGGGGCAGTTCTTC
v_call: TRBV11-2
d_call: TRBD2
clone_size: -
j_call: TRBJ2-1

cdr3_aa: CSATSRTRLGGETQYF
cdr3_nt: TGCAGCGCTACCTCCCGGACTAGACTGGGCGGGGAGACCCAGTACTTC
v_call: TRBV29-1
d_call: TRBD2
clone_size: many
j_call: TRBJ2-5

cdr3_aa: CASIPSGRIKYF
cdr3_nt: TGTGCCAGCATCCCTAGCGGGAGAATAAAGTATTTT
v_call: TRBV27
d_call: TRBD2
clone_size: -
j_call: TRBJ2-3

cdr3_aa: CATSREGETVGLNEQFF
cdr3_nt: TGTGCCACCAGCAGAGAAGGCGAGACAGTAGGTTTGAATGAGCAGTTCTTC
v_call: TRBV15
d_call: -
clone_size: -
j_call: TRBJ2-1

cdr3_aa: CASSYTRETGQPQHF
cdr3_nt: TGTGCCAGCAGTTACACCCGGGAGACGGGTCAGCCCCAGCATTTT
v_call: TRBV6-5
d_call: -
clone_size: -
j_call: TRBJ1-5